Below, 20 T cell receptor beta chains from the same sample are listed, as sequenced in a study of T cell responses to AZD1222 COVID-19 vaccine. Assay used: immunoSEQ multiplex PCR; TCRdb lists only in-frame clones, some missing. In the table there are 95,000 to 150,000 clones, roughly 88% of which are singletons. The sequenced sample was peripheral blood, obtained on day 0 of AZD1222 vaccination. These receptor sequences come from an adult in good health.

The chain recombines TRBV19 with TRBJ1-5, with D perhaps TRBD1 (5 bases). CDR3 length equals 15 residues. V lost 2 bases and J lost 0, with 8 bases in between. CDR1 LNHDA and CDR2 SQIVND come from the germline V gene (reference sequence). CDR3 in amino acids: CASSIRGDSNQPQHF. CDR3 DNA: TGTGCCAGTAGTATAAGGGGAGATAGCAATCAGCCCCAGCATTTT.

The chain couples TRBV25-1 to TRBJ2-1, with 9 bases matching TRBD1. Trimming cost V 4 bases and J 3 bases; bases outside gene matches: 4. Per germline, CDR1 MGHDK and CDR2 SYGVNS. This CDR3 is 15 amino acids long. The CDR3 DNA sequence: TGTGCCAGCAGTGTGCGGGGACAGGGCTACAATGAGCAGTTCTTC. Translated: CASSVRGQGYNEQFF. The full variable domain, rest sourced from reference TRBV25-1 and TRBJ2-1, is EADIYQTPRYLVIGTGKKITLECSQTMGHDKMYWYQQDPGMELHLIHYSYGVNSTEKGDLSSESTVSRIRTEHFPLTLESARPSHTSQYLCASSVRGQGYNEQFFGPGTRLTVL.

A single count supports this clone. The chain recombines TRBV19 with TRBJ1-6; no reliable D call. Trimming took 6 bases from V and 7 from J, leaving 13 bases between them. The CDR3 extends over 14 amino acids. The germline V gene has CDR1 LNHDA and CDR2 SQIVND (reference sequence). CDR3 DNA: TGTGCCAGTAGACCTGAAAGTGGGAATTCACCCCTCCACTTT. Translated, it gives CASRPESGNSPLHF.

V gene TRBV7-3 combines with J gene TRBJ2-2; tentative D call: TRBD2 (5 bases). The CDR3 contains 15 residues. Trimming pared 5 bases from V and 6 bases from J, leaving 16 bases between. Germline lookup yields CDR1 SGHTA and CDR2 FQGTGA. The CDR3 DNA follows: TGTGCCAGCAGCCCGGACCGGCGGGTCGCCGGGGAGCTGTTTTTT. Its protein is CASSPDRRVAGELFF.

Here the CDR3 DNA reads TGCAGTGCTAGTGGCCGGAAAAACATTCAGTACTTC. The encoded protein is CSASGRKNIQYF. The chain links TRBV20-1 to TRBJ2-4; D is ambiguous. This CDR3 region has 12 residues. The germline V gene has CDR1 DFQATT and CDR2 SNEGSKA (reference sequence). The V and J ends lost 3 bases and 4 bases respectively, with 7 bases between them.

V gene TRBV28 combines with J gene TRBJ2-6; maybe TRBD2 (5 bases). Between the trimmed V and J ends, which lost 7 bases and 1 base, there was a span of 11 bases. There are 15 residues in the CDR3. Germline V gives CDR1 MDHEN, CDR2 SYDVKM. The CDR3 DNA reads as TGTGCCAGCACCACTTCGGGGTCTGGGGCCAACGTCCTGACTTTC. This codes for CASTTSGSGANVLTF.

The V call is TRBV6-1, the J call TRBJ1-5, with D possibly TRBD1 on 5 matching bases. The CDR3 loop spans 16 amino acids. Germline CDR1 MNHNS, CDR2 SASEGT. V was shortened by 2 bases and J by 0 bases, with 11 bases between the two germline ends. CDR3 DNA sequence: TGTGCCAGCAGTGAAAACGGACACAATAGCAATCAGCCCCAGCATTTT. Translation: CASSENGHNSNQPQHF.

This clone was picked up one time. This chain uses TRBV11-2 with TRBJ1-5; TRBD1 matches at 10 bases. CDR1 is SGHAT and CDR2 is FQNNGV in the germline V gene. V lost 5 bases and J lost 4; bases outside the gene matches: 5. The CDR3 consists of 15 residues. The CDR3 loop reads CASSPGTGENQPQHF. The CDR3 nucleotides read TGTGCCAGCAGCCCCGGGACAGGGGAAAATCAGCCCCAGCATTTT.

This chain links TRBV19 with TRBJ2-1, with 15 bases fitting TRBD2. With 8 bases clipped from V and 4 bases from J, the junction kept 0 bases outside the gene matches. Per the germline V gene, CDR1 is LNHDA and CDR2 is SQIVND (reference sequence). The CDR3 runs 14 residues. The CDR3 protein is CASGLAGGYNEQFF. CDR3 nucleotides: TGTGCCAGTGGACTAGCGGGGGGGTACAATGAGCAGTTCTTC.

This clone was recorded only once. This chain uses TRBV28 with TRBJ1-2; 11 nucleotides match TRBD1. CDR1 and CDR2 from the germline V gene are MDHEN and SYDVKM. With V trimmed by 4 bases and J by 4 bases, 5 bases remained unmatched. The length of the CDR3 is 15 residues. As DNA, the CDR3 is TGTGCCAGCAGTTCGGGGACAGGGGGATTCTATGGCTACACCTTC. Translating gives CASSSGTGGFYGYTF.

Points on this clone: Other nucleotide sequences from this sample produce the same CDR3. V and J are TRBV3-1 (or the pseudogene TRBV3-2) and TRBJ1-3; D is uncertain. Germline assignment: CDR1 LGHDT and CDR2 YNNKEL (reference sequence). The CDR3 consists of 13 residues. V gave up 1 base and J gave up 4 bases, with 5 bases separating them. CDR3 loop: CASSQGGGNTIYF. The CDR3 DNA follows: TGTGCCAGCAGCCAAGGCGGGGGAAACACCATATATTTT.

The V and J genes are TRBV3-1 (or the pseudogene TRBV3-2) and TRBJ2-6, with no clear D. The CDR3 has 14 amino acids. Germline V CDR1 and CDR2: LGHDT, YNNKEL (reference sequence). Trimming cost V 4 bases and J 2 bases, with 6 bases left between them. The CDR3 loop reads CASSPEAGANVLTF. CDR3 sequence (DNA): TGTGCCAGCAGCCCCGAGGCTGGGGCCAACGTCCTGACTTTC.

The chain couples TRBV19 to TRBJ2-6; a weak D match, TRBD1 (6 bases). CDR1 is LNHDA and CDR2 is SQIVND in the germline V gene (reference sequence). V was trimmed by 3 bases and J by 0 bases, leaving 9 bases between them. This CDR3 spans 16 amino acids. In nucleotides, the CDR3 is TGTGCCAGTAGTATTGAAGGGGGCTCTGGGGCCAACGTCCTGACTTTC. This encodes CASSIEGGSGANVLTF.

The CDR3 loop reads CASSPSPGVAGENTGELFF. In DNA form, the CDR3 reads TGTGCCAGCAGCCCTAGCCCCGGAGTAGCGGGGGAAAACACCGGGGAGCTGTTTTTT. The chain couples TRBV7-2 to TRBJ2-2, with 9 bases lining up with TRBD2. Germline trimming cut 5 bases from V and 2 bases from J; bases unmatched to any gene: 15. This CDR3 region has 19 residues. The V gene's germline CDR1 is SGHTA and CDR2 FQGNSA.

This rearrangement joins TRBV28 to TRBJ1-2; perhaps TRBD1 as D (5 bases). V dropped 2 bases and J dropped 2 bases, with 12 bases sitting between them. This CDR3 has 15 residues. CDR1 is MDHEN, CDR2 SYDVKM, per germline. The CDR3 region has the DNA TGTGCCAGCAGTTTAGTAGGGGTTAACAACTATGGCTACACCTTC. Its protein is CASSLVGVNNYGYTF.

The rearrangement joins TRBV19 to TRBJ1-5; 8 bases agree with TRBD1. Germline assignment: CDR1 LNHDA and CDR2 SQIVND (reference sequence). This CDR3 is 18 amino acids long. Unmatched junction bases numbered 17, after V lost 4 bases and J lost 6 bases. CDR3 loop: CASSNYRGLSIEGQPQHF. Written as DNA, the CDR3 is TGTGCCAGTAGTAACTACAGGGGGTTATCGATCGAGGGTCAGCCCCAGCATTTT.

The chain employs TRBV27 and TRBJ2-7, with 11 bases identical to TRBD2. CDR3 size: 15 residues. Germline V gives CDR1 MNHEY, CDR2 SMNVEV (reference sequence). The V and J ends lost 4 bases and 0 bases, in that order; junction bases with no gene match: 2. The CDR3 protein is CASSSLAGGSYEQYF. The CDR3 nucleotides are TGTGCCAGCAGTTCTCTAGCGGGGGGCTCCTACGAGCAGTACTTC.

This rearrangement joins TRBV11-3 to TRBJ2-3; D is perhaps TRBD1 (6 bases). V lost 1 base and J lost 5, with 10 bases in between. Looked up from germline, CDR1 is SGHNT and CDR2 is YENEEA. CDR3 size: 14 residues. The CDR3 DNA reads as TGTGCCAGCAGCTTAGCCAGGGGTATAGATACGCAGTATTTT. Amino acid sequence: CASSLARGIDTQYF. Full variable domain (remainder filled in from reference TRBV11-3 and TRBJ2-3): EAGVVQSPRYKIIEKKQPVAFWCNPISGHNTLYWYLQNLGQGPELLIRYENEEAVDDSQLPKDRFSAERLKGVDSTLKIQPAELGDSAVYLCASSLARGIDTQYFGPGTRLTVL.

This clone appeared once. This sequence joins TRBV7-9 and TRBJ2-5; D remains unclear. The CDR3 is made up of 11 amino acids. The V gene's germline CDR1 is SEHNR and CDR2 FQNEAQ (reference sequence). V was cut by 5 bases and J by 2 bases, with 3 bases left in between. The CDR3 coding sequence is TGTGCCAGCAGCGAGCAAGAGACCCAGTACTTC. Its translation: CASSEQETQYF.

This clone was observed a single time. This rearrangement joins TRBV4-2 to TRBJ2-1, with D tentatively TRBD1 or TRBD2 (5 bases each). Germline V lookup: CDR1 LGHNA, CDR2 YNFKEQ. With 3 bases removed from V and 7 bases from J, the gap between germline ends came to 16 bases. The CDR3 spans 15 residues. The CDR3 loop reads CASSQWGRRGNEQFF. DNA of the CDR3: TGTGCCAGCAGCCAGTGGGGCAGGAGAGGGAATGAGCAGTTCTTC.